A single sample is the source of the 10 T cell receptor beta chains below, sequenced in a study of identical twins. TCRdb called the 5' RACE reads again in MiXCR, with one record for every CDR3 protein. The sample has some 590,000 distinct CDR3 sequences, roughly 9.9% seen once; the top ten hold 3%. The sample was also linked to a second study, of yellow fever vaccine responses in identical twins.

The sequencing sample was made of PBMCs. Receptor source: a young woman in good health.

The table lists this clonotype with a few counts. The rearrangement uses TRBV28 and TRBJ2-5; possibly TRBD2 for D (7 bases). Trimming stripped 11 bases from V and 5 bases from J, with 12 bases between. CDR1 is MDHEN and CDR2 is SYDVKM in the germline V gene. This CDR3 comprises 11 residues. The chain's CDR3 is CAARGGETQYF. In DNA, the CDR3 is TGTGCCGCAAGGGGGGGGGAGACCCAGTACTTC.

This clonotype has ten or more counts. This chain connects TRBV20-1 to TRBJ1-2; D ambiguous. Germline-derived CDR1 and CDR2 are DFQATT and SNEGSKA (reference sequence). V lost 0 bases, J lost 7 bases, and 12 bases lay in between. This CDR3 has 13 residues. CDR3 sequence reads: CSARDMGKSGYTF. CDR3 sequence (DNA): TGCAGTGCTAGAGATATGGGGAAATCTGGCTACACCTTC.

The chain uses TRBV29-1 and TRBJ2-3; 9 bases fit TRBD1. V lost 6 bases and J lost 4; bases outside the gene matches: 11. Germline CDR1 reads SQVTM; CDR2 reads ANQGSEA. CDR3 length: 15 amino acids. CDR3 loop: CSVFTPGQGADTQYF. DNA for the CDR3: TGCAGCGTGTTCACTCCGGGACAGGGTGCAGATACGCAGTATTTT.

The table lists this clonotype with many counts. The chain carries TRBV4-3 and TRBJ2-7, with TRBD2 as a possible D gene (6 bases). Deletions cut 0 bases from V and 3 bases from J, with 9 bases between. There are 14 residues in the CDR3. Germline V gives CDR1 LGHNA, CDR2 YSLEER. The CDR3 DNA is TGCGCCAGCAGCCAAGATCCAGCGGGCTACGAGCAGTACTTC. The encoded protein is CASSQDPAGYEQYF.

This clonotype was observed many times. The CDR3 DNA reads TGTGCCAGCAGACGGACCCCGTCCTACGAGCAGTACTTC. This sequence encodes CASRRTPSYEQYF. The chain combines TRBV28 with TRBJ2-7; D is undetermined. The CDR3 loop spans 13 amino acids. V was pared by 6 bases and J by 1 base, with 10 bases between. Per germline, CDR1 MDHEN and CDR2 SYDVKM.

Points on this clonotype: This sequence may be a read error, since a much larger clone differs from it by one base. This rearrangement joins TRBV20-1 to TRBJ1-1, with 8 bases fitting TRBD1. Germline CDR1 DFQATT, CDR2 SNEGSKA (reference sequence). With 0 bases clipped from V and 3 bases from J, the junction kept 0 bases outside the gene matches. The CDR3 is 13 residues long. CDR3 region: CSARETGDTEAFF. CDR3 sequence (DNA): TGCAGTGCTAGAGAGACAGGGGACACTGAAGCTTTCTTT.

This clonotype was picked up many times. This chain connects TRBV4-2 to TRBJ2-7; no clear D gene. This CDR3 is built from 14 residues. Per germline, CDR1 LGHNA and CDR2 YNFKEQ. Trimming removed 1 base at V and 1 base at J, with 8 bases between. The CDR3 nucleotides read TGTGCCAGCAGCCAAGTAGGAGTGTCCTACGAGCAGTACTTC. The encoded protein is CASSQVGVSYEQYF.

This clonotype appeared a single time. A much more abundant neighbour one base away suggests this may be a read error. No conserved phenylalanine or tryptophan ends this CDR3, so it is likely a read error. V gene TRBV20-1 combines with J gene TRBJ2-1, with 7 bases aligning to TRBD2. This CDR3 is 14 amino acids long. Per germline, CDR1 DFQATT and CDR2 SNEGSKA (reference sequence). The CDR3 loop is CSVRGLAEYNEQFL. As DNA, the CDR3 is TGCAGTGTTAGAGGTCTAGCGGAATACAATGAGCAGTTCCTC.

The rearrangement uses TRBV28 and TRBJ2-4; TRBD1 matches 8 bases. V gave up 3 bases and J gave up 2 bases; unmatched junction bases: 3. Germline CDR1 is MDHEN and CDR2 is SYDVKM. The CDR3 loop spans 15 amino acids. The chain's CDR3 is CASSFRDRPKNIQYF. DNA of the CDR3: TGTGCCAGCAGTTTCAGGGACAGGCCCAAAAACATTCAGTACTTC.

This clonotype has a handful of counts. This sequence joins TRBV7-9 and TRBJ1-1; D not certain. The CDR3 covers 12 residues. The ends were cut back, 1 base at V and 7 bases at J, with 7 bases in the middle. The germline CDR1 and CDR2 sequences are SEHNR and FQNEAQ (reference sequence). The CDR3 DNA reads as TGTGCCAGCAGCTTAGAAGAGGGTGAAGCTTTCTTT. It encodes CASSLEEGEAFF. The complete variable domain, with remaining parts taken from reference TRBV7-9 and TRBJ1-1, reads DTGVSQNPRHKITKRGQNVTFRCDPISEHNRLYWYRQTLGQGPEFLTYFQNEAQLEKSRLLSDRFSAERPKGSFSTLEIQRTEQGDSAMYLCASSLEEGEAFFGQGTRLTVV.